The 22 T cell receptor beta chains reported below all come from one sample, sequenced in a study of blood T cells in healthy people across ages. With a J-beta primer mix and a sample-barcoded 5' primer, a second PCR ran about 7 to 11 cycles. TCRdb ran MiXCR on the 5' RACE reads and lists one entry per CDR3 protein. Of about 1,400,000 distinct CDR3 sequences in the sample, 55% to 75% were seen once. Material for sequencing was blood. These receptors were taken from a man aged 18 to 35 in good health.

The chain's CDR3 is CASSEGAAAGTEAFF. The CDR3 nucleotides are TGTGCCAGCAGTGAAGGAGCGGCCGCCGGGACTGAAGCTTTCTTT. The genes are TRBV2 and TRBJ1-1; unclear D gene. The CDR3 loop spans 15 amino acids. Trimming pared 1 base from V and 5 bases from J, leaving 14 bases between. CDR1 is SNHLY and CDR2 is FYNNEI in the germline V gene.

This clonotype was observed once. The chain has TRBV5-1 and TRBJ2-1; 7 nucleotides match TRBD1. V trimming: 4 bases; J trimming: 7 bases; junction bases outside the gene matches: 8. Germline V gene sequence: CDR1 SGHRS, CDR2 YFSETQ. The CDR3 length is 14 residues. The CDR3 loop is CASSRGQNPNEQFF. The CDR3 DNA reads TGCGCCAGCAGCAGGGGACAGAACCCTAATGAGCAGTTCTTC.

V is TRBV6-5 and J is TRBJ2-5; D might be TRBD1 (6 bases). The assigned J gene may be wrong: the sequence end matches TRBJ2-7 better. The CDR3 loop spans 15 amino acids. CDR1 and CDR2 (germline): MNHEY, SVGAGI. The DNA of the CDR3 is TGTGCCAGCAGTTACTCGGGCAGGGGATTATACGAGCAGTACTTC. Encoded protein: CASSYSGRGLYEQYF.

The chain carries TRBV12-3 or TRBV12-4 and TRBJ2-3; the D is unclear. The length of the CDR3 is 14 residues. V lost 4 bases to trimming and J lost 4 bases, with 12 bases between them. CDR3 coding DNA: TGTGCCAGCAGTTCGAGAGACGGCCCAGATACGCAGTATTTT. It encodes CASSSRDGPDTQYF.

This clonotype was counted ten times or more. J is TRBJ2-7 and V is TRBV10-2, with 8 bases that match TRBD1. V lost 4 bases and J lost 0; bases outside the gene matches: 5. The CDR3 has 15 amino acids. The V gene's germline CDR1 is WSHSY and CDR2 SAAADI. Written as DNA, the CDR3 is TGCGCCAGCAGTGGACAGGGGCTATCCTCCTACGAGCAGTACTTC. It specifies CASSGQGLSSYEQYF.

This clonotype turned up a few times. The chain recombines TRBV12-3 or TRBV12-4 with TRBJ1-6; D unresolved. The V and J ends lost 3 bases and 4 bases respectively, with 10 bases between them. CDR3 length: 15 residues. The DNA of the CDR3 is TGTGCCAGCAGTTTGGGCCAGATGTATAATTCACCCCTCCACTTT. Translated, it gives CASSLGQMYNSPLHF.

The chain uses TRBV3-1 and TRBJ2-1; D not certain. Germline CDR1 reads LGHDT; CDR2 reads YNNKEL (reference sequence). The germline V and J ends were trimmed by 3 bases and 1 base, with 16 bases remaining between them. The CDR3 runs 17 residues. The CDR3 reads CASSQGLAVGSYNEQFF. For the CDR3, the DNA is TGTGCCAGCAGCCAGGGCCTGGCTGTAGGGTCCTACAATGAGCAGTTCTTC.

The chain couples TRBV4-1 to TRBJ2-7; TRBD2 agrees at 7 bases. Germline assignment: CDR1 MGHRA and CDR2 YSYEKL. This CDR3 comprises 15 residues. The V gene end was trimmed by 2 bases and the J gene end by 0 bases; junction bases not matched to a gene: 4. CDR3 sequence: CASSQLAETSYEQYF. The CDR3 nucleotides are TGCGCCAGCAGCCAACTAGCGGAGACCTCCTACGAGCAGTACTTC.

Comment on this clonotype: Relative to the germline gene, one junction end is altered; a read error may explain this. The V gene is TRBV7-9, the J gene TRBJ2-1; D may match TRBD1 or TRBD2 (5 bases each). The CDR3 has 12 amino acids. Per germline, CDR1 SEHNR and CDR2 FQNEAQ (reference sequence). CDR3 sequence: CASRGTYSEQFF. CDR3 in DNA: TGTGCCAGCAGGGGGACCTACAGTGAGCAGTTCTTC.

This clonotype was counted a few times. The rearrangement links TRBV7-2 to TRBJ2-1, with no clear D. This CDR3 region has 15 residues. Per germline, CDR1 SGHTA and CDR2 FQGNSA. The germline V and J ends were trimmed by 2 bases and 5 bases, with 13 bases remaining between them. The CDR3: CASSLKWVADNEQFF. In DNA form, the CDR3 reads TGTGCCAGCAGCTTAAAATGGGTAGCAGACAATGAGCAGTTCTTC. Variable domain in full (rest from reference TRBV7-2 and TRBJ2-1): GAGVSQSPSNKVTEKGKDVELRCDPISGHTALYWYRQSLGQGLEFLIYFQGNSAPDKSGLPSDRFSAERTGGSVSTLTIQRTQQEDSAVYLCASSLKWVADNEQFFGPGTRLTVL.

This clonotype was seen a handful of times. The chain joins TRBV20-1 to TRBJ2-7; the match to TRBD2 covers 12 bases. Germline trimming cut 8 bases from V and 2 bases from J; bases unmatched to any gene: 10. This CDR3 is built from 15 residues. CDR1 is DFQATT, CDR2 SNEGSKA, per germline (reference sequence). CDR3 in DNA: TGCAGTTCCCAGCCCCGACTAGCGGGGGCCTACGAGCAGTACTTC. It specifies CSSQPRLAGAYEQYF.

The sample holds a few counts of this clonotype. The chain couples TRBV5-1 to TRBJ2-7, with D possibly TRBD2 on 6 matching bases. CDR3 size: 14 residues. Looked up from germline, CDR1 is SGHRS and CDR2 is YFSETQ. V was cut by 0 bases and J by 5 bases, with 12 bases left in between. The CDR3 DNA reads TGCGCCAGCAGCTTGGATGGCCGGGAGAACGAGCAGTACTTC. Protein sequence: CASSLDGRENEQYF.

Details on this clonotype: Compared with germline, one end of the junction differs, possibly owing to a read error. The V gene is TRBV5-1, the J gene TRBJ2-1, with D uncertain. The J call may not be correct, given that the DNA end is closer to TRBJ2-7. Looked up from germline, CDR1 is SGHRS and CDR2 is YFSETQ. The CDR3 totals 14 residues. CDR3 nucleotide sequence: TGCGCCAGCAGCTTGGAAGCGAACTCCGACGAGCAGTACTTC. As protein: CASSLEANSDEQYF.

J is TRBJ2-3 and V is TRBV9, with 10 bases identical to TRBD1. The CDR3 covers 14 residues. From germline, CDR1 is SGDLS and CDR2 YYNGEE. The trim removed 0 bases at V and 7 bases at J, leaving 2 bases unmatched. CDR3 protein: CASSVGDRGHTQYF. CDR3 sequence (DNA): TGTGCCAGCAGCGTAGGGGACAGGGGACATACGCAGTATTTT.

This sequence joins TRBV6-2 or TRBV6-3 and TRBJ2-3; 11 nucleotides match TRBD2. Germline lookup yields CDR1 MNHEY and CDR2 SVGEGT. Unmatched junction bases numbered 5, after V lost 5 bases and J lost 4 bases. The CDR3 is 15 amino acids. The CDR3 reads CASSRIAGGPDTQYF. Written as DNA, the CDR3 is TGTGCCAGCAGTCGAATAGCGGGGGGGCCAGATACGCAGTATTTT.

This chain links TRBV13 with TRBJ2-1; D perhaps matches TRBD2 (5 bases). The CDR3 totals 13 residues. Germline-derived CDR1 and CDR2 are PRHDT and FYEKMQ (reference sequence). V was trimmed by 3 bases and J by 7 bases, leaving 10 bases between them. CDR3 in amino acids: CASSFSPGNEQFF. The DNA of the CDR3 is TGTGCCAGCAGCTTCAGTCCGGGGAATGAGCAGTTCTTC.

The gene calls are TRBV7-9 and TRBJ2-5, with 9 bases lining up with TRBD1. The CDR3 length is 16 residues. Germline CDR1 and CDR2: SEHNR and FQNEAQ (reference sequence). V dropped 2 bases and J dropped 1; count of bases not matched to a gene: 5. CDR3 region: CASSLILGQGQETQYF. The CDR3 nucleotides read TGTGCCAGCAGCTTAATTCTGGGACAGGGCCAAGAGACCCAGTACTTC.

The V and J genes are TRBV5-1 and TRBJ2-3; 7 positions match TRBD1. From germline, CDR1 is SGHRS and CDR2 YFSETQ. The CDR3 is 16 amino acids. With 4 bases clipped from V and 6 bases from J, the junction kept 14 bases outside the gene matches. CDR3 DNA: TGCGCCAGCAGCCTCTTCATCCCCTCGGGACAGGATACGCAGTATTTT. This codes for CASSLFIPSGQDTQYF.

The chain links TRBV20-1 to TRBJ1-1, with D perhaps TRBD1 (5 bases). The CDR3 has 16 amino acids. V was clipped by 6 bases and J by 5 bases, with 25 bases between them. Per germline, CDR1 DFQATT and CDR2 SNEGSKA (reference sequence). The CDR3 DNA follows: TGCAGTGCCCTATCGTTGGGGGGGAGGGGCTTAACTGAAGCTTTCTTT. Its translation is CSALSLGGRGLTEAFF.

This clonotype showed up just a few times. The gene calls are TRBV4-1 and TRBJ2-7; D is unclear. The V end lost 0 bases, the J end lost 0 bases, and 9 bases lay between the germline ends. Germline V lookup: CDR1 MGHRA, CDR2 YSYEKL. This CDR3 contains 15 residues. The CDR3 sequence: CASSQEDGFSYEQYF. CDR3 nucleotides: TGCGCCAGCAGCCAAGAAGACGGCTTCTCCTACGAGCAGTACTTC.

Only a few counts were recorded for this clonotype. The chain uses TRBV4-3 and TRBJ2-3; D not certain. Germline V gives CDR1 LGHNA, CDR2 YSLEER. The CDR3 contains 14 residues. V was shortened by 4 bases and J by 0 bases, with 8 bases between the two germline ends. For the CDR3, the DNA is TGCGCCAGCAGCCTCGACCTAAGCACAGATACGCAGTATTTT. It encodes CASSLDLSTDTQYF.

The chain combines TRBV16 with TRBJ2-7; D is possibly TRBD2 (5 bases). Germline-derived CDR1 and CDR2 are KGHSY and FQNENV. Trimming left V 3 bases short and J 1 base short, with 10 bases between. CDR3 length: 14 amino acids. The chain's CDR3 is CASSHVGASYEQYF. CDR3 coding DNA: TGTGCCAGCAGCCATGTGGGAGCGTCCTACGAGCAGTACTTC.